This T cell receptor beta chain was sequenced for a study of T cells after yellow fever vaccination. The CDR3 totals 14 residues. Germline values: CDR1 MNHEY, CDR2 SMNVEV (reference sequence). Losses at the gene ends were 3 bases for V and 9 bases for J; bases not matched to a gene: 8. TCRdb re-called the 5' RACE reads with MiXCR, one entry per CDR3 protein. This table has roughly 500,000 distinct CDR3 sequences, 15% to 20% appearing once. The sample here was PBMCs, taken 15 days after the yellow fever booster vaccination. The gene calls are TRBV27 and TRBJ1-5; 7 bases are a match to TRBD1. The origin of this receptor is a man aged 25 to 45 who received the YFV17D yellow fever vaccine. CDR3 nucleotide sequence: TGTGCCAGCAGTTTCACAGGGGTAGGTCCGCCCCAGCATTTT. This encodes CASSFTGVGPPQHF.